Presented here are 5 T cell receptor beta chains from one specimen sequenced in a study of cytomegalovirus exposure and HLA in healthy donors. The table came from immunoSEQ multiplex PCR; TCRdb's copy has only in-frame clones and leaves some out. The sample shows 55,000 to 65,000 clones, about 96% of them seen only once. The specimen sequenced was PBMCs. The origin of the receptors is a man aged 18 to 30 in good health and CMV-seronegative.

J is TRBJ2-2 and V is TRBV10-3, with 16 bases lining up with TRBD2. Germline V gene data show CDR1 as ENHRY and CDR2 as SYGVKD. The trim removed 6 bases at V and 5 bases at J, leaving 9 bases unmatched. The CDR3 totals 18 residues. The CDR3 loop reads CAIRTGLAGGPRTGELFF. The DNA for the CDR3 is TGTGCCATCAGAACGGGACTAGCGGGAGGGCCGCGGACCGGGGAGCTGTTTTTT.

This chain uses TRBV28 with TRBJ2-6; 9 bases fit TRBD1. Germline CDR1 reads MDHEN; CDR2 reads SYDVKM. This CDR3 region has 19 residues. With V trimmed by 5 bases and J by 0 bases, 11 bases remained unmatched. CDR3 residues: CASSPTGTGIPSGANVLTF. CDR3 nucleotide sequence: TGTGCCAGCAGTCCAACCGGGACAGGGATCCCCTCTGGGGCCAACGTCCTGACTTTC.

The chain recombines TRBV5-1 with TRBJ2-6, with TRBD1 as a possible D gene (5 bases). V shed 2 bases and J shed 1 base, with 13 bases lying between them. Germline CDR1 SGHRS, CDR2 YFSETQ. The CDR3 is made up of 17 amino acids. CDR3 amino acids: CASSFRFRASGANVLTF. The CDR3 DNA reads TGCGCCAGCAGCTTCCGGTTCAGGGCTTCTGGGGCCAACGTCCTGACTTTC.

This rearrangement joins TRBV27 to TRBJ2-7; a weak D match, TRBD2 (5 bases). Germline CDR1 MNHEY, CDR2 SMNVEV (reference sequence). The CDR3 consists of 14 residues. V lost 3 bases to trimming and J lost 0 bases, with 9 bases between them. Here the CDR3 DNA reads TGTGCCAGCAGTTTGGCGGGTTACTCCTACGAGCAGTACTTC. It codes for CASSLAGYSYEQYF.

The rearrangement joins TRBV19 to TRBJ2-1, with TRBD2 identical over 8 bases. This CDR3 has 16 amino acids. Germline assignment: CDR1 LNHDA and CDR2 SQIVND (reference sequence). Losses at the gene ends were 3 bases for V and 2 bases for J; bases not matched to a gene: 6. CDR3 loop: CASSMAGGNTYNEQFF. The CDR3 DNA reads as TGTGCCAGTAGTATGGCGGGAGGAAATACCTACAATGAGCAGTTCTTC. Supplemented by reference TRBV19 and TRBJ2-1, the full variable domain reads DGGITQSPKYLFRKEGQNVTLSCEQNLNHDAMYWYRQDPGQGLRLIYYSQIVNDFQKGDIAEGYSVSREKKESFPLTVTSAQKNPTAFYLCASSMAGGNTYNEQFFGPGTRLTVL.